The 4 T cell receptor beta chains below all came from one sample that was sequenced in a study of T-cell memory formation after mild COVID-19. TCRdb re-analysed the 5' RACE reads in MiXCR, keeping a single row per CDR3 protein. The table includes more than 450,000 distinct CDR3 sequences, roughly 17% detected once. What was sequenced was PBMCs or a T cell subset sorted from them (not recorded which). These receptors all stem from an adult woman who had mild COVID-19 (a few samples of this study predate the infection). Cell type and time point are not known.

J is TRBJ2-2 and V is TRBV12-3 or TRBV12-4, with D unclear. The CDR3 has 13 amino acids. V was clipped by 8 bases and J by 2 bases, with 9 bases between them. The CDR3 loop reads CASVDSNTGELFF. The CDR3 DNA reads TGTGCCAGCGTCGATAGTAACACCGGGGAGCTGTTTTTT.

This clonotype was seen only a few times. V is TRBV27 and J is TRBJ1-2; D unclear. From germline, CDR1 is MNHEY and CDR2 SMNVEV (reference sequence). This CDR3 contains 15 residues. Trimming stripped 2 bases from V and 4 bases from J, with 14 bases between. The CDR3 is CASSLRAGPLYGYTF. The CDR3 coding sequence is TGTGCCAGCAGTTTACGGGCAGGACCCCTCTATGGCTACACCTTC.

This chain joins TRBV2 and TRBJ2-6, with 8 bases fitting TRBD1. The junction had 8 bases not matched to a gene; V was cut back by 6 bases and J by 10 bases. Germline lookup yields CDR1 SNHLY and CDR2 FYNNEI. The CDR3 has 14 amino acids. The CDR3 DNA reads as TGTGCCAGCAGACAGACAGGGGTCATGAACGTCCTGACTTTC. Residues: CASRQTGVMNVLTF.

This clonotype was observed a few times. The chain recombines TRBV14 with TRBJ1-1; possible D gene TRBD1, 6 bases. This CDR3 region has 16 residues. CDR1 is SGHDN and CDR2 is FVKESK in the germline V gene. V was pared by 4 bases and J by 4 bases, with 19 bases between. In DNA, the CDR3 is TGTGCCAGCAGCCCCTACCGACAGGCCCGGGGCACTGAAGCTTTCTTT. Translated: CASSPYRQARGTEAFF.